Below, 4 T cell receptor beta chains from the same sample are listed, as sequenced in a study of regulatory T cells in long-lasting Graves disease. Building the TCR beta libraries relied on iRepertoire HTBI primers, and CDR3 regions underwent Arm-PCR. TCRdb re-derived calls from the multiplex PCR reads in MiXCR, one entry per CDR3 protein. This table has 680,000 or so distinct CDR3 sequences, 15% to 20% appearing once. Time point in this sample: newly diagnosed GD, antithyroid drugs for less than 3 months. The TCR library used RNA extracted from PBMCs. The data also belong to a second study, concerning T cells in Graves' hyperthyroidism and ophthalmopathy.

The sequencing used peripheral blood mononuclear cells (PBMCs), collected at new diagnosis, from a patient treated with antithyroid drugs. The receptors stem from a woman in her twenties or thirties with Graves disease.

This clonotype has a count of ten or more. The chain carries TRBV9 and TRBJ2-1; 10 bases match TRBD1. Germline assignment: CDR1 SGDLS and CDR2 YYNGEE. Trimming took 4 bases from V and 3 from J; bases not matched to a gene: 4. This CDR3 comprises 15 residues. As DNA, the CDR3 is TGTGCCAGCAGCCAGGGACAGGGGATCTACAATGAGCAGTTCTTC. Translating it yields CASSQGQGIYNEQFF.

In its sample, this clonotype was seen many times. The chain uses TRBV15 and TRBJ1-5; D unresolved. Germline V gives CDR1 LNHNV, CDR2 YYDKDF (reference sequence). V was pared by 1 base and J by 9 bases, with 10 bases between. This CDR3 is 13 amino acids long. CDR3 nucleotide sequence: TGTGCCACCAGCAGAGTGGTCCTAGGGCCCCAGCATTTT. Its translation is CATSRVVLGPQHF.

Only a few counts were recorded for this clonotype. The V gene is TRBV6-1, the J gene TRBJ1-3; D gene uncertain. V lost 7 bases to trimming and J lost 1 base, with 11 bases between them. The CDR3 totals 14 residues. Germline lookup yields CDR1 MNHNS and CDR2 SASEGT. CDR3 sequence (DNA): TGTGCCAGCAAAGCTAAAGCTTCTGGAAACACCATATATTTT. Its protein is CASKAKASGNTIYF.

This clonotype was seen ten or more times. The chain recombines TRBV28 with TRBJ2-2, with a tentative D call TRBD2 (7 bases). This CDR3 comprises 17 residues. V was cut by 4 bases and J by 7 bases, with 22 bases left in between. The V gene's germline CDR1 is MDHEN and CDR2 SYDVKM. The CDR3 coding sequence is TGTGCCAGCAGTTCCGGTACTACAGGGAGGGTGAGCGGGGAGCTGTTTTTT. This encodes CASSSGTTGRVSGELFF.